The present T cell receptor beta chain was sequenced within a study of PD-1 blockade in classical Hodgkin lymphoma (TCRdb year 2020). Describing the broader study: Nivolumab dosing was 3 mg/kg intravenously every 2 weeks, continuing until either disease progression or unacceptable toxicity. To define a peripheral blood immune signature of response to PD-1 blockade in classical Hodgkin lymphoma, the study combined TCR beta sequencing with CyTOF. The study at large found these results: The study covered only a single clinical trial cohort, and the causes of the repertoire differences, possibly disease activity or prior therapy, were still not defined. By C4D1, a significant rise was seen in CD4+ TCR diversity but not in CD8+ TCR diversity (p=0.0027 vs p=0.16), and the rise was most apparent among complete responders (p=0.02). Baseline TCR diversity was reported to be lower in newly diagnosed patients than in healthy donors and to be lower still in relapsed/refractory patients. Trial patients with a complete response had baseline diversity similar to that of newly diagnosed patients, while partial responders and progressors had significantly lower diversity. Lower diversity was observed in patients in whom nivolumab was started less than 1 year after ASCT, and these patients were excluded from later analyses so that confounding by immune reconstitution would be avoided.

Genomic DNA was extracted with the Qiagen DNeasy kit from unsorted PBMCs and from negatively selected CD4+ and CD8+ fractions. TCR beta CDR3 regions were subjected to amplification by immunoSEQ multiplex PCR with primers that anneal to V and J segments. A synthetic immune receptor repertoire was used to minimize amplification bias, and remaining bias was computationally removed after sequencing. From the authors' description of their analysis: Repertoire diversity was quantified as the Shannon entropy index using custom Python scripts. Unsorted, CD4+ and CD8+ repertoires were analyzed separately, except in combined analyses where CD4+ and CD8+ sequences were merged in silico. Clonal expansion was defined as a frequency increase of at least 2-fold after treatment compared with C1D1, and clones undetected at baseline were assigned a pseudocount of 0.5. Clones with 0 or 1 copy at C1D1 were defined as singleton clones, while clones with 2 or more copies were defined as non-singleton clones. Clones expanded in unsorted samples were assigned a CD4+, CD8+ or unknown annotation through matching of protein sequences in sorted samples from the same patient. Wilcoxon tests on paired samples were used to test diversity changes from C1D1 to C4D1. TCRdb mirrors the immuneACCESS table, restricted to in-frame sequences. Some clones are absent from its copies; in checked studies, under half trace to an unresolved V gene, and the reason for the others is unknown. V, J and clone size derive from that table, while D and trimming were established from the DNA sequence. In this sample the table shows 30,000 to 40,000 clones, 90% to 95% of which occur a single time. The ten largest make up roughly 0.31% of the sample.

This sample's time point label indicates: cycle 4 day 1 (C4D1), after six to seven weeks of nivolumab. Relapse after autologous stem cell transplantation had occurred in all trial patients, and cohorts A, B and C were distinguished by prior brentuximab vedotin exposure. A Miltenyi CD4+ T cell isolation kit was used for magnetic negative selection to purify CD4+ T cells from thawed PBMCs. The trial cohort comprised a few dozen patients with relapsed/refractory classical Hodgkin lymphoma whose best overall responses were complete response, partial response or progressive disease. Trial patients were treated with single-agent nivolumab in the multi-cohort phase II CheckMate 205 trial. An independent review committee assessed best overall response by applying the 2007 International Working Group response criteria. Trial PBMCs were collected immediately before nivolumab initiation (C1D1) and during therapy at cycle 2 day 1 and cycle 4 day 1. Peripheral blood was collected in 8 mL Vacutainer Cell Preparation Tubes, from which PBMCs were isolated by centrifugation and then cryopreserved. Purified CD4+ and CD8+ fractions were generated only in cases for which an additional PBMC sample was available. Magnetically labelled cells were removed on LS columns in a quadroMACS separator, and the flow-through was retained as the purified fraction.

The CDR3, cysteine through phenylalanine, is 15 amino acids long. From a lookup of the germline V gene, CDR1 and CDR2 are SGHTA and FQGNSA. Points on this clone: There is no known antigen for this receptor. The DNA is left out, because the CDR3 cannot be placed on it with certainty; the CDR3 is given as TCRdb lists it.

The sequence is built from TRBV7-2 and TRBJ1-5; the table's TRBD1 call for D was not verified on the DNA. Specimen: CD4+ T cells from blood, collected before the fourth cycle of nivolumab. This clonotype was obtained from a human donor with classical Hodgkin lymphoma. CDR3 sequence: CASSLRVGTGAAGHF.